This T cell receptor (beta chain) came from a study (dated by TCRdb to 2016 to 2017). Libraries were built with RT-PCR. TCRdb names Illumina MiSeq as the instrument used. TCRdb passed the public sequencing reads through fastp at Q25 and MiXCR, retaining productive beta sequences. Each record represents a unique CDR3 protein, reported with the most common genes and DNA among its rows. The sample includes about 700,000 distinct CDR3 sequences, with 11% to 15% observed a single time. 3% to 4.5% of the sample is taken by the ten largest. Turning to this clonotype: No antigen is known for it. Base qualities are not provided; no much larger clone lies one nucleotide away.

There are 13 amino acids in the CDR3, from cysteine to phenylalanine inclusive. The DNA shown is the 39-base CDR3, in frame from base 1. The germline V gene gives CDR1 as MDHEN and CDR2 as SYDVKM. After removal of 4 bases from V and 7 bases from J, the junction retains 4 bases not matched to a gene. The sequence came from a female donor in good health, serving as a healthy control. The specimen sequenced was memory CD4+ T cells from blood. The rearrangement combines TRBV28 with TRBJ1-1, with 9 middle bases fitting TRBD1. The DNA sequence is given as TGTGCCAGCAGTTCCGGACAGGGGATTGAAGCTTTCTTT. This yields the protein CASSSGQGIEAFF.